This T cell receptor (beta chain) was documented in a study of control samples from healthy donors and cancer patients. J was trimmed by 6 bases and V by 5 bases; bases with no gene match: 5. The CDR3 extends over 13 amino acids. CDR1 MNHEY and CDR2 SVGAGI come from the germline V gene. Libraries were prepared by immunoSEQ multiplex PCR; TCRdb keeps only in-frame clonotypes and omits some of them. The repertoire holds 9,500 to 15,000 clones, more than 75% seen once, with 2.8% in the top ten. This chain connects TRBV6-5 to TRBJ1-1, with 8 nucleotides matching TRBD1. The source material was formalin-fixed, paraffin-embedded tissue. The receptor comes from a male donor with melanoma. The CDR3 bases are TGTGCCAGCAGTAGACAGGGGAGGGCTGAAGCTTTCTTT. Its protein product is CASSRQGRAEAFF.